The 5 T cell receptor beta chains below come from one sample, sequenced in a study of T cells in Graves' hyperthyroidism and ophthalmopathy. The investigators amplified TCR beta CDR3 regions from RNA transcripts. The HTBI primer set drove a first-round RT-PCR of the TCR CDR3. TCRdb reprocessed the multiplex PCR reads via MiXCR and lists one record per CDR3 protein. The sample records 250,000 to 350,000 distinct CDR3 sequences, about 15% being singletons. The sequencing sample was made of blood. The origin of the receptors is a man aged 25-45 years with Graves' hyperthyroidism.

A few counts support this clonotype. The genes are TRBV10-3 and TRBJ2-7, with 10 bases matching TRBD1. The CDR3 extends over 12 amino acids. Germline CDR1 and CDR2: ENHRY and SYGVKD. The V segment lost 7 bases and the J segment 5 bases; nucleotides outside the gene matches: 2. In DNA form, the CDR3 reads TGTGCCATCATGGACAGGGGGAACGAGCAGTACTTC. This encodes CAIMDRGNEQYF.

This chain links TRBV19 with TRBJ1-2; D remains ambiguous. The ends were cut back, 4 bases at V and 5 bases at J, with 11 bases in the middle. Germline V CDR1 and CDR2: LNHDA, SQIVND (reference sequence). This CDR3 spans 13 amino acids. CDR3 sequence: CASSTNLRYGYTF. In DNA, the CDR3 is TGTGCCAGTAGTACCAACCTTAGGTATGGCTACACCTTC.

This clonotype was counted between two and nine times. CDR3 DNA sequence: TGTGCCAGCAGCATCAGGTCTGGGCGGGGAAATGAGCAGTTCTTC. Translating gives CASSIRSGRGNEQFF. The genes are TRBV13 and TRBJ2-1, with D perhaps matching TRBD2 (6 bases). V was pared by 5 bases and J by 7 bases, with 18 bases between. The CDR3 is 15 amino acids. Per the germline V gene, CDR1 is PRHDT and CDR2 is FYEKMQ (reference sequence).

This clonotype was seen ten or more times. V and J are TRBV28 and TRBJ1-1; D possibly corresponds to TRBD1 (5 bases). V lost 5 bases and J lost 3, with 16 bases in between. This CDR3 is built from 15 residues. Germline V gene sequence: CDR1 MDHEN, CDR2 SYDVKM. CDR3 nucleotides: TGTGCCAGCAGTGGGGCAACAGCTCGCGACACTGAAGCTTTCTTT. Translation gives CASSGATARDTEAFF.

The rearrangement links TRBV24-1 to TRBJ2-1; perhaps TRBD2 as D (6 bases). V was shortened by 5 bases and J by 6 bases, with 10 bases between the two germline ends. The CDR3 is 13 residues long. Germline V gene data show CDR1 as KGHDR and CDR2 as SFDVKD. This CDR3 reads CATSGLGLNEQFF. CDR3 nucleotide sequence: TGTGCCACCAGTGGCCTGGGACTCAATGAGCAGTTCTTC.